The clone carrying this T cell receptor (beta chain) has at least ten counts. Its antigen is currently unknown. The sample originates from a study of T-cell reconstitution after alpha-beta-depleted transplantation in children. CDR3 length: 15 amino acids. Per the germline V gene, CDR1 is MNHEY and CDR2 is SVGAGI. The V end lost 0 bases, the J end lost 11 bases, and 19 bases lay between the germline ends. Study results and caveats: Reportedly, only several hundred clones from non-depleted graft cells drove alpha-beta T-cell counts at about two months. Diversity and T-cell counts at one year after transplant derived mostly from new T cells. It was surviving recipient T cells and thymic progenitors that gave some patients high TCRbeta diversity at day 60.

Preparation of the TCRbeta library was carried out with unique molecular identifiers. A single record per CDR3 protein comes from TCRdb applying MiXCR to the PCR reads. The repertoire holds approximately 490,000 distinct CDR3 sequences, with 10% as singletons. J is TRBJ1-1 and V is TRBV6-5; possible D gene TRBD1, 6 bases. Sequenced material: PBMCs, taken before TCRalphabeta/CD19-depleted stem cell transplant. The receptor's source is a child aged 2 to 10 with inherited bone marrow failure, due to receive a stem cell transplant. DNA of the CDR3: TGTGCCAGCAGTTACTCTGCCCGGGTGGGGGGCGCTGCTTTCTTT. Amino acid sequence: CASSYSARVGGAAFF.